This TCR beta chain was documented in a study of cytomegalovirus exposure and HLA in healthy donors. PCR was performed using 60 Vbeta and 13 Jbeta primers. The method was immunoSEQ multiplex PCR; TCRdb's version includes in-frame clones alone and lacks a portion of them. Reported are about 38,000 clones; the ten largest clones contain 7.5% to 9.5%. CDR1 is SGHAT, CDR2 FQDESV, per germline (reference sequence). The CDR3 extends over 16 amino acids. Between the trimmed V and J ends, which lost 4 bases and 3 bases, there was a span of 18 bases. This TCR came from a man in his forties in good health and CMV-seropositive. Sequenced: PBMCs. The genes are TRBV11-1 and TRBJ1-1; D is perhaps TRBD1 (5 bases). CDR3 DNA: TGTGCCAGCAGCTCAGGAGGGGCTTGGGAGGACACTGAAGCTTTCTTT. Protein product: CASSSGGAWEDTEAFF.